The 32 T cell receptor beta chains listed next were all sequenced from one sample in a study of molecular identifiers for immune sequencing clone quantification (dated by TCRdb to 2016 to 2019). Library prep was done by PCR. The data were produced on an Illumina HiSeq 4000. The public reads were reanalyzed by TCRdb: fastp trimming at Q25, MiXCR alignment, in-frame beta chains only. Rows with one shared CDR3 protein collapse into an entry with the most common genes and DNA. The table for this sample lists about 35,000 distinct CDR3 sequences; about 18% of them were counted only once. Approximately 1.2% of the sample is taken by the ten largest. The specimen sequenced was naive CD8+ T cells from blood, with Jurkat cell RNA spiked in. The cell subset or site label for this specimen denotes: FACS-sorted CD8+CD4-CCR7+CD45RA+ naive T cells. The receptors come from a human donor in good health. Some libraries in this study had Jurkat cell RNA spiked in.

The chain joins TRBV6-2 or TRBV6-3 to TRBJ1-2; tentative D call: TRBD1 (5 bases). The V gene's germline CDR1 is MNHEY and CDR2 SVGEGT. Trimming removed 6 bases from V and 8 bases from J, with 13 bases in between. CDR3 size: 12 residues. This CDR3 reads CASSPTASGYTF. The CDR3 DNA reads as TGTGCCAGCAGCCCGACAGCGTCCGGCTACACCTTC.

This clonotype appeared many times. V and J are TRBV7-9 and TRBJ1-1, with D possibly TRBD1 on 5 matching bases. The germline V and J ends were trimmed by 5 bases and 1 base, with 11 bases remaining between them. The CDR3 spans 14 residues. Germline-derived CDR1 and CDR2 are SEHNR and FQNEAQ (reference sequence). This chain's CDR3 is CASSPTDTNTEAFF. The DNA for the CDR3 is TGTGCCAGCAGCCCAACGGACACGAACACTGAAGCTTTCTTT.

This clonotype was counted ten times or more. For the CDR3, the DNA is TGTGCCAGCAGCTTGGTGAGCGGACTTAGCACAGATACGCAGTATTTT. Its translation is CASSLVSGLSTDTQYF. The V gene is TRBV5-6, the J gene TRBJ2-3, with a tentative D call TRBD2 (5 bases). Germline V gene sequence: CDR1 SGHDT, CDR2 YYEEEE. Trimming shortened V by 0 bases and J by 0 bases, and 11 bases separated the two germline ends. This CDR3 contains 16 residues.

With regard to this clonotype: Just one base apart from a much larger clone, this may be a read error. The chain is built from TRBV11-2 and TRBJ2-1; D ambiguous. This CDR3 is built from 15 residues. Germline loops: CDR1 SGHAT, CDR2 FQNNGV. The CDR3 protein is CASSLESAFYNEQSF. In DNA, the CDR3 is TGTGCCAGCAGCTTAGAATCTGCTTTCTACAATGAGCAGTCCTTC.

This clonotype has only a few counts. J is TRBJ2-6 and V is TRBV12-3 or TRBV12-4; D is unresolved. Trimming cost V 1 base and J 0 bases, with 1 base left between them. CDR3 length: 14 residues. The CDR3 loop reads CASSLGSGANVLTF. CDR3 coding DNA: TGTGCCAGCAGTTTAGGCTCTGGGGCCAACGTCCTGACTTTC.

This clonotype was observed many times. The chain joins TRBV30 to TRBJ1-1; D remains unclear. Germline lookup yields CDR1 GTSNPN and CDR2 SVGIG (reference sequence). V lost 2 bases and J lost 1, with 8 bases in between. This CDR3 is built from 13 residues. Written as DNA, the CDR3 is TGTGCCTGGAGTATCAGTCGGAACACTGAAGCTTTCTTT. Residues: CAWSISRNTEAFF.

This clonotype has a count of ten or more. This sequence joins TRBV19 and TRBJ1-1, with a possible D match to TRBD1 (5 bases). The CDR3 length is 14 residues. Trimming took 5 bases from V and 4 from J, leaving 14 bases between them. Germline values: CDR1 LNHDA, CDR2 SQIVND (reference sequence). CDR3 in amino acids: CASSLGAAVTEAFF. The CDR3 DNA reads TGTGCCAGTAGTTTAGGGGCCGCCGTCACTGAAGCTTTCTTT.

This clonotype was detected many times. CDR3 sequence (DNA): TGTGCCAGCAGCTTAGTAGGTTCAGGGGGCTCCTATAATTCACCCCTCCACTTT. Translating it yields CASSLVGSGGSYNSPLHF. This chain uses TRBV7-2 with TRBJ1-6; TRBD1 matches 7 bases. Germline V gives CDR1 SGHTA, CDR2 FQGNSA. The CDR3 runs to 18 residues. J was trimmed by 0 bases and V by 1 base; bases with no gene match: 6. The variable domain in full, completed from reference TRBV7-2 and TRBJ1-6, reads GAGVSQSPSNKVTEKGKDVELRCDPISGHTALYWYRQSLGQGLEFLIYFQGNSAPDKSGLPSDRFSAERTGGSVSTLTIQRTQQEDSAVYLCASSLVGSGGSYNSPLHFGNGTRLTVT.

This clonotype was detected ten times or more. The chain combines TRBV28 with TRBJ2-7; 7 nucleotides match TRBD1. Germline CDR1 reads MDHEN; CDR2 reads SYDVKM. Unmatched junction bases numbered 7, after V lost 2 bases and J lost 9 bases. This CDR3 has 13 amino acids. The CDR3 reads CASSLGQAFGQYF. CDR3 nucleotide sequence: TGTGCCAGCAGTTTAGGACAGGCGTTCGGGCAGTACTTC.

The J gene is TRBJ2-3, the V gene TRBV4-1, with no clear D. V was pared by 8 bases and J by 7 bases, with 13 bases between. The CDR3 has 12 amino acids. Per germline, CDR1 MGHRA and CDR2 YSYEKL. The CDR3 DNA reads TGCGCCAGCGGCCGTGACTCAAATACGCAGTATTTT. Translated, it gives CASGRDSNTQYF.

Points on this clonotype: A much larger clonotype is one base distant, so this may be a read error. The chain joins TRBV9 to TRBJ2-3, with D possibly being TRBD2 (6 bases). Germline V CDR1 and CDR2: SGDLS, YYNGEE. The CDR3 is made up of 17 amino acids. The CDR3 DNA is TGTGTCAGCAGCCCCTACGCCAGCGGGCCCCCCACAGATACGCAGTATTTT. It specifies CVSSPYASGPPTDTQYF.

This clonotype has a count of ten or more. The V call is TRBV4-1, the J call TRBJ1-5; D possibly corresponds to TRBD1 (5 bases). CDR3 length: 18 amino acids. Trimming took 3 bases from V and 6 from J, leaving 24 bases between them. CDR1 and CDR2 from the germline V gene are MGHRA and YSYEKL. The CDR3 sequence is CASSQGGVGGGLGQPQHF. CDR3 sequence (DNA): TGCGCCAGCAGCCAGGGGGGGGTCGGGGGGGGATTAGGTCAGCCCCAGCATTTT.

This clonotype showed up many times. The DNA of the CDR3 is TGTGCCAGCAGTCCTAGCGGGACAGGTAATCAGCCCCAGCATTTT. Translation gives CASSPSGTGNQPQHF. V gene TRBV12-3 or TRBV12-4 combines with J gene TRBJ1-5; TRBD1 matches at 8 bases. This CDR3 is 15 amino acids long. V trimming: 5 bases; J trimming: 4 bases; junction bases outside the gene matches: 7.

Details on this clonotype: Relative to the germline gene, one junction end is altered; a read error may explain this. The V and J genes are TRBV4-1 and TRBJ2-6; 10 nucleotides agree with TRBD1. The germline CDR1 and CDR2 sequences are MGHRA and YSYEKL. CDR3 length: 17 amino acids. CDR3 sequence reads: CASSQTTGGAGAIVLTF. CDR3 DNA sequence: TGCGCCAGCAGCCAAACGACAGGGGGCGCTGGGGCCATCGTCCTGACTTTC.

For this clonotype: A much larger clone is a single base away; this may be a read error. A read error is likely, as this CDR3 ends without the conserved phenylalanine or tryptophan. The chain employs TRBV7-2 and TRBJ1-1; D gene ambiguous. Trimming pared 3 bases from V and 0 bases from J, leaving 14 bases between. The length of the CDR3 is 16 residues. CDR1 and CDR2 (germline): SGHTA, FQGNSA. CDR3 coding DNA: TGTGCCAGCAGCTTTCTCTGGACGGTGATGAACACTGAAGCTTTCCTT. Its protein is CASSFLWTVMNTEAFL.

This clonotype was seen ten or more times. The chain recombines TRBV12-3 or TRBV12-4 with TRBJ2-7; D might be TRBD1 (6 bases). This CDR3 is built from 14 residues. Trimming left V 2 bases short and J 3 bases short, with 11 bases between. The CDR3 sequence is CASSLTGNGYEQYF. DNA for the CDR3: TGTGCCAGCAGTTTAACAGGGAACGGCTACGAGCAGTACTTC.

On this clonotype itself: This may be a read error: a much more frequent sequence differs by one nucleotide. The conserved phenylalanine or tryptophan is not found at the CDR3 terminus, so this likely reflects a read error. The CDR3 nucleotides read TGTGCCAGCAGTGAAATAGAGCGGGGGCAGGCGGAGACCCAGTACTCC. As protein: CASSEIERGQAETQYS. This sequence joins TRBV2 and TRBJ2-5; 8 nucleotides align to TRBD2. The CDR3 sequence is 16 residues long. With V trimmed by 2 bases and J by 5 bases, 10 bases remained unmatched. Germline V gene sequence: CDR1 SNHLY, CDR2 FYNNEI.

The table lists this clonotype with many counts. The chain combines TRBV5-1 with TRBJ2-3, with TRBD1 identical over 10 bases. The CDR3 is 18 amino acids. In germline, CDR1 is SGHRS, CDR2 YFSETQ. V was clipped by 4 bases and J by 9 bases; unmatched bases: 20. The CDR3 DNA reads as TGCGCCAGCAGCCCGGTCAGTTCTTTGGGACAGGGGCGCGGGACGCAGTATTTT. Its translation: CASSPVSSLGQGRGTQYF.

This clonotype was found many times. V and J are TRBV5-1 and TRBJ2-3; D gene unclear. The V gene's germline CDR1 is SGHRS and CDR2 YFSETQ. The CDR3 is made up of 16 amino acids. Trimming shortened V by 1 base and J by 5 bases, and 17 bases separated the two germline ends. This CDR3 is CASSLKYTEPGDTQYF. CDR3 nucleotide sequence: TGCGCCAGCAGCTTGAAATATACGGAACCTGGAGATACGCAGTATTTT.

In this sample, this clonotype turned up a few times. A much larger clone differs from this one at a single base, so this may be a read error. V usage is TRBV29-1 and J usage is TRBJ2-5; D is unclear. V lost 4 bases to trimming and J lost 5 bases, with 14 bases between them. There are 13 residues in the CDR3. From germline, CDR1 is SQVTM and CDR2 ANQGSEA. CDR3 in DNA: TGCAGCGTTGGAGGTTCGGTCGGGGAGACCCAGTACTTC. As protein: CSVGGSVGETQYF.

This clonotype was seen at least ten times. The chain employs TRBV6-5 and TRBJ2-1; unclear D gene. This CDR3 has 14 amino acids. Germline V gives CDR1 MNHEY, CDR2 SVGAGI. V dropped 0 bases and J dropped 4 bases, with 7 bases sitting between them. CDR3 nucleotide sequence: TGTGCCAGCAGTTACTCGCCTGGGTACAATGAGCAGTTCTTC. This encodes CASSYSPGYNEQFF.

In its sample, this clonotype was seen a few times. The genes are TRBV24-1 and TRBJ2-3; D remains ambiguous. Germline V gene lookup returns CDR1 KGHDR and CDR2 SFDVKD. V shed 4 bases and J shed 0 bases, with 13 bases lying between them. The CDR3 is 16 amino acids. The CDR3, as DNA: TGTGCCACCAGTGACGCGGTGGGGTCTAGCACAGATACGCAGTATTTT. Its translation: CATSDAVGSSTDTQYF.

This clonotype was recorded many times. This chain connects TRBV5-6 to TRBJ2-3, with 12 bases identical to TRBD2. The germline CDR1 and CDR2 sequences are SGHDT and YYEEEE. CDR3 length: 18 residues. The ends lost 4 bases at V and 1 base at J; junction bases unmatched: 10. The CDR3 DNA sequence: TGTGCCAGCAGCCAGACTAGCGGGGGTGCTCCCGGCACAGATACGCAGTATTTT. This gives the protein CASSQTSGGAPGTDTQYF. The whole variable domain, remainder taken from reference TRBV5-6 and TRBJ2-3, is DAGVTQSPTHLIKTRGQQVTLRCSPKSGHDTVSWYQQALGQGPQFIFQYYEEEERQRGNFPDRFSGHQFPNYSSELNVNALLLGDSALYLCASSQTSGGAPGTDTQYFGPGTRLTVL.

Remarks on this clonotype: A read error may explain this, as a much larger clone is one base away. The genes are TRBV12-3 or TRBV12-4 and TRBJ2-5; 13 bases line up with TRBD2. The length of the CDR3 is 16 residues. CDR3 sequence: CANSLKGLAGQETQYF. CDR3 DNA sequence: TGTGCCAACAGTTTAAAGGGACTAGCGGGACAAGAGACCCAGTACTTC.

A single count supports this clonotype. CDR3 protein: CASSPVTTGELFF. The CDR3 nucleotides read TGTGCCAGCAGTCCCGTTACCACCGGGGAGCTGTTTTTT. The rearrangement links TRBV6-5 to TRBJ2-2; D gene unclear. V lost 5 bases and J lost 4, with 8 bases in between. The germline V gene has CDR1 MNHEY and CDR2 SVGAGI. This CDR3 has 13 residues.

As for this clonotype: This may arise from a read error, as a much more abundant clone is one base away. CDR3 region: CAGSLYRGNTGELFF. The DNA of the CDR3 is TGTGCCGGCAGTTTATACAGGGGGAACACCGGGGAGCTGTTTTTT. The chain carries TRBV28 and TRBJ2-2, with TRBD1 matching over 7 bases. In germline, CDR1 is MDHEN, CDR2 SYDVKM. CDR3 length: 15 amino acids.

This clonotype was seen repeatedly, ten times or more. The gene calls are TRBV29-1 and TRBJ2-3; D may be TRBD2 (7 bases). The CDR3 runs to 16 residues. V was pared by 7 bases and J by 4 bases, with 24 bases between. Per the germline V gene, CDR1 is SQVTM and CDR2 is ANQGSEA. In nucleotides, the CDR3 is TGCAGCGCCGACCCTGGGGGGGGGCCTGTCTCAGATACGCAGTATTTT. It encodes CSADPGGGPVSDTQYF.

The sample holds many counts of this clonotype. The J gene is TRBJ2-3, the V gene TRBV4-3, with D possibly matching TRBD2 (5 bases). Germline V gene sequence: CDR1 LGHNA, CDR2 YSLEER. The germline V and J ends were trimmed by 0 bases and 2 bases, with 15 bases remaining between them. The CDR3 runs to 17 residues. The CDR3: CASSQENLLAVTDTQYF. DNA for the CDR3: TGCGCCAGCAGCCAAGAAAATCTCCTAGCAGTCACAGATACGCAGTATTTT.

This clonotype was seen repeatedly, ten times or more. This chain links TRBV4-1 with TRBJ2-7; D possibly matches TRBD1 or TRBD2 (5 bases each). The CDR3 has 14 amino acids. Germline-derived CDR1 and CDR2 are MGHRA and YSYEKL. V gave up 2 bases and J gave up 3 bases, with 11 bases separating them. The CDR3 is CASSQRDANYEQYF. The CDR3 DNA follows: TGCGCCAGCAGCCAAAGGGACGCGAACTACGAGCAGTACTTC.

As regards this clonotype: This clone may be a read error of a much larger clone one base away. The V and J genes are TRBV7-9 and TRBJ1-1; TRBD1 might be the D (5 bases). Deletions cut 1 base from V and 1 base from J, with 10 bases between. Germline lookup yields CDR1 SEHNR and CDR2 FQNEAQ (reference sequence). The CDR3 has 15 residues. The chain's CDR3 is CASSLGTGTNTEAFF. The CDR3 region has the DNA TGTGCCAGCAGCTTAGGGACCGGGACGAACACTGAAGCTTTCTTT. The full variable domain, completed using reference TRBV7-9 and TRBJ1-1, is DTGVSQNPRHKITKRGQNVTFRCDPISEHNRLYWYRQTLGQGPEFLTYFQNEAQLEKSRLLSDRFSAERPKGSFSTLEIQRTEQGDSAMYLCASSLGTGTNTEAFFGQGTRLTVV.

This clonotype showed up many times. The V call is TRBV20-1, the J call TRBJ2-3, with 12 positions matching TRBD2. Per germline, CDR1 DFQATT and CDR2 SNEGSKA (reference sequence). V dropped 0 bases and J dropped 1; count of bases not matched to a gene: 8. This CDR3 has 18 residues. The CDR3 spells CSARDTPRLAGGTDTQYF. In DNA form, the CDR3 reads TGCAGTGCTAGAGATACCCCCAGACTAGCGGGGGGCACAGATACGCAGTATTTT.

The table lists this clonotype with many counts. The chain links TRBV4-1 to TRBJ2-5; TRBD2 matches at 10 bases. The CDR3 extends over 19 amino acids. V trimming: 1 base; J trimming: 5 bases; junction bases outside the gene matches: 16. Germline V gene lookup returns CDR1 MGHRA and CDR2 YSYEKL. The CDR3 here is CASSQVATAGTSAWETQYF. CDR3 in DNA: TGCGCCAGCAGCCAAGTAGCCACTGCCGGGACTAGCGCCTGGGAGACCCAGTACTTC.